The 3 T cell receptor beta chains presented below share a single source sample, sequenced in a study of blood T cell repertoires in COVID-19. Data came from immunoSEQ multiplex PCR; TCRdb stores just in-frame clones and leaves some out. Altogether around 92,000 clones are present, about 82% being singletons, with the ten largest covering roughly 25%. Material: peripheral blood. These TCRs come from a human donor in a cohort sampled during active COVID-19.

V gene TRBV14 combines with J gene TRBJ1-6; D is uncertain. This CDR3 has 12 amino acids. Germline V CDR1 and CDR2: SGHDN, FVKESK. Trimming removed 0 bases at V and 15 bases at J, with 9 bases between. Here the CDR3 reads CASSQDSPILHF. The CDR3 nucleotides read TGTGCCAGCAGCCAAGATTCTCCTATCCTCCACTTT. The full variable domain, in which reference TRBV14 and TRBJ1-6 provide the parts outside the CDR3, is EAGVTQFPSHSVIEKGQTVTLRCDPISGHDNLYWYRRVMGKEIKFLLHFVKESKQDESGMPNNRFLAERTGGTYSTLKVQPAELEDSGVYFCASSQDSPILHFGNGTRLTVT.

This clone was seen only once. The chain carries TRBV9 and TRBJ2-6; tentatively, D is TRBD1 (6 bases). The V end lost 7 bases, the J end lost 0 bases, and 14 bases lay between the germline ends. Germline-derived CDR1 and CDR2 are SGDLS and YYNGEE. This CDR3 is 16 amino acids long. The CDR3 sequence is CASGTRGISGANVLTF. The CDR3, as DNA: TGTGCCAGCGGTACCAGGGGAATCTCTGGGGCCAACGTCCTGACTTTC.

The rearrangement links TRBV19 to TRBJ2-5; perhaps TRBD1 as D (8 bases). Germline V lookup: CDR1 LNHDA, CDR2 SQIVND (reference sequence). The CDR3 loop spans 15 amino acids. V was pared by 6 bases and J by 2 bases, with 16 bases between. CDR3 protein: CASRQGASGQETQYF. As DNA, the CDR3 is TGTGCCAGTAGGCAGGGGGCTAGCGGACAAGAGACCCAGTACTTC.